This TCR beta chain derives from a study of Ad26.COV2.S vaccination and SARS-CoV-2 variants. About the research overall: Into the muscle, Ad26.COV2.S was dosed once or twice, 56 days apart.

This clone was detected a few times. Its antigen is not identified. TCRdb's table, derived via immunoSEQ multiplex PCR, lists solely in-frame clones and lacks some. Of 350,000 to 400,000 clones in the sample, 75% to 90% were seen once. The study, taken as a whole, reports: Analyses of TCR breadth and depth may have underestimated total T cell responses.

Treatment here: some 20 received Ad26.COV2.S at low or high dose, single or two shots; roughly 5 received placebo; per-sample allocation not given. Specimens were obtained on day 63 following the first vaccine or placebo injection. This TCR was recovered from a person between 18 and 65 years old who received the Ad26.COV2.S COVID-19 vaccine or a placebo. Sequenced material: peripheral blood, taken in a trial of Ad26.COV2.S vaccine versus placebo.

The CDR3 loop is CASSEVSGSYEQYF. CDR3 sequence (DNA): TGTGCCAGCAGTGAAGTATCAGGCTCCTACGAGCAGTACTTC. The rearrangement uses TRBV6-1 and TRBJ2-7; D ambiguous. The CDR3 extends over 14 amino acids. Germline CDR1 MNHNS, CDR2 SASEGT. Trimming stripped 1 base from V and 0 bases from J, with 7 bases between.